These 2 T cell receptor beta chains were all obtained from the same sample, sequenced in a study of T-cell reconstitution after alpha-beta-depleted transplantation in children. Unique molecular identifiers were used to barcode this TCRbeta library. One entry per CDR3 protein, called by TCRdb with MiXCR from the PCR reads. This sample has 350,000 to 500,000 distinct CDR3 sequences, with roughly 44% found just once. The sequencing here drew on PBMCs, taken before TCRalphabeta/CD19-depleted stem cell transplant. The receptor source for this set is a girl aged 2 to 10 with aplastic anemia, due to receive a stem cell transplant.

The chain carries TRBV27 and TRBJ2-2; TRBD1 agrees at 7 bases. With V trimmed by 8 bases and J by 7 bases, 10 bases remained unmatched. The CDR3 sequence is 14 residues long. The germline gives CDR1 MNHEY, CDR2 SMNVEV (reference sequence). CDR3 bases: TGTGCCAGCTCAAGACAGGGAAGGATCGGGGAGCTGTTTTTT. It specifies CASSRQGRIGELFF.

In this sample, this clonotype turned up a few times. The chain joins TRBV15 to TRBJ1-2, with 7 bases identical to TRBD1. Trimming removed 0 bases from V and 2 bases from J; junction bases left unmatched: 9. The CDR3 length is 17 residues. CDR1 and CDR2 (germline): LNHNV, YYDKDF (reference sequence). CDR3 residues: CATSREGRGISNYGYTF. The CDR3, as DNA: TGTGCCACCAGCAGAGAGGGCAGGGGGATATCAAACTATGGCTACACCTTC.